This T cell receptor (beta chain) was recovered during a study of memory CD4+ T cells and cytomegalovirus serostatus (dated by TCRdb to the late 2010s). The study in broad terms: The cohort comprised 33 healthy Belgian adults, 9 CMV seropositive and some 24 CMV seronegative. To replicate a published TCR-based CMV serostatus classifier, the study sequenced CD4+ memory TCRbeta repertoires from a Belgian cohort whose cytomegalovirus serostatus was known. Here is what the overall study found, with its caveats: The results were interpreted as suggesting that the CMV-associated TCR signature is largely present in the CD4+ memory repertoire. Unlike the original study, which covered naive and memory CD4+ and CD8+ populations, the Belgian study sequenced only CD4+CD45RO+ memory cells. Among the 160 or so previously reported CMV-associated TCRbeta sequences, some 62 showed up in the CD4+ memory repertoires, with each one found in between one and five individuals. For CMV serostatus prediction, a median bootstrapped AUC of about 0.96 was reached with the original framework, and a median bootstrapped AUC of roughly 0.89 was reached with a US-trained random forest. A median bootstrapped AUC of 0.95 with a 95% CI of 0.76-1.00 was achieved on the Belgian cohort by the original-framework classifier.

Worth noting for this clone: The target of this receptor is not known. Nothing much larger sits one base from this clone, and base qualities are not available.

A FACSAria II was used to sort memory CD4+ T cells, defined as single viable CD3+CD4+CD8-CD45RO+ cells. CMV serostatus was assessed using a Roche Elecsys assay, by which serum IgG against CMV pp150, pp28, p38 and p52 was detected. Following thawing, total CD4+ T cells were enriched through positive selection using CD4 magnetic microbeads. The samples came from a separate study whose specific focus was interrogating the CD4+ T cell memory repertoire. Peripheral blood mononuclear cells were isolated and cryopreserved according to standard operating procedures, and serum was stored at -80 degrees C. Staining used CD3-PerCP (BW264/56), CD4-APC (RPA-T4), CD45RO-PE (UCHT1) and CD8-Pacific Orange (3B5) antibodies, with Sytox blue excluding non-viable cells. The Quick-DNA Microprep Kit was used to extract genomic DNA from the sorted cells. Amplification of TCRbeta DNA was done with the immunoSEQ hsTCRbeta kit, following the protocol from the manufacturer. TCRbeta libraries were sequenced on an Illumina MiSeq instrument. On the authors' methods: Removing out-of-frame sequences left 2,204,828 distinct TCRbeta sequences, an average of around 67,000 per individual. Each individual was scored according to the count of 164 previously reported CMV-associated TCRbeta sequences and the total productive distinct TCRbeta count. A beta-binomial model was reimplemented in Python, and scikit-learn random forests with default parameters were trained on US cohort data. Classifier performance on the Belgian cohort was summarized as median AUC with percentile confidence intervals over 10,000 bootstrap iterations. TCRdb carries this immuneACCESS record with in-frame sequences only. Its versions omit some clonotypes, under half of them owing to an unresolved V gene in the studies checked, with the rest unexplained. From that table come the V and J calls and clone size; the DNA was used to work out D and trimming. This sample holds tens of thousands of clones; over 60% were observed only once. Of the sample, around 1.1% is held by the ten largest clones.

The CDR3, cysteine through phenylalanine, is 12 amino acids long. The sequence is cut down to CDR3 DNA, 36 bases in frame from base 1. Via the germline V gene, CDR1 is SQVTM and CDR2 ANQGSEA. The rearrangement joined TRBV29-1 to TRBJ2-5; 7 central bases correspond to TRBD2. The DNA matches TRBJ2-7 better at its end, which makes the J call doubtful. Sequenced input: memory CD4+ T cells from blood. The sequence was obtained from an adult in good health and CMV-seronegative. This receptor carries the CDR3 CSVGAGNYEQYF. The sequence in DNA is TGCAGCGTCGGAGCGGGGAACTACGAGCAGTACTTC.